The TCR beta chain described here comes from a study of patients and donors after allogeneic stem cell transplantation. V dropped 1 base and J dropped 2; count of bases not matched to a gene: 6. The CDR3 sequence is 16 residues long. In germline, CDR1 is SEHNR, CDR2 FQNEAQ (reference sequence). TCRdb reprocessed the RT-PCR reads via MiXCR and lists one record per CDR3 protein. This sample has 410,000 or so distinct CDR3 sequences, with around 16% found just once. The receptor's source is a human donor who was either an allogeneic HSCT recipient or a stem cell or donor lymphocyte infusion donor (not recorded which). It is not recorded whose cells these are; they may come from a transplant donor. Sequenced sample: blood, either unsorted or a sorted T cell fraction (not recorded which). The chain joins TRBV7-9 to TRBJ2-7, with 9 bases aligning to TRBD2. CDR3 residues: CASSLGSGSRPYEQYF. CDR3 coding DNA: TGTGCCAGCAGCTTAGGTAGCGGGAGCCGTCCCTACGAGCAGTACTTC. Full variable domain (remainder filled in from reference TRBV7-9 and TRBJ2-7): DTGVSQNPRHKITKRGQNVTFRCDPISEHNRLYWYRQTLGQGPEFLTYFQNEAQLEKSRLLSDRFSAERPKGSFSTLEIQRTEQGDSAMYLCASSLGSGSRPYEQYFGPGTRLTVT.